This TCR beta chain was sequenced during a study of T cell responses to AZD1222 COVID-19 vaccine. General study results and limits: A rise in Spike-specific TCR breadth and depth followed two AZD1222 doses. Baseline testing showed seropositivity in only five to seven AZD1222 recipients.

Profiled with immunoSEQ multiplex PCR; TCRdb holds only in-frame clones, not every one. The table includes under 200,000 clones, 92% detected once. The CDR3 loop spans 12 amino acids. The ends were cut back, 3 bases at V and 4 bases at J, with 7 bases in the middle. The germline V gene encodes CDR1 DFQATT and CDR2 SNEGSKA (reference sequence). Remarks on this clone: Antigen: not known.

The source of this sequence is an adult who received the AZD1222 COVID-19 vaccine. The rearrangement joins TRBV20-1 to TRBJ2-4; D remains unclear. The sample here was peripheral blood, taken 28 days after the second AZD1222 dose. In nucleotides, the CDR3 is TGCAGTGCTAGTAGCCAGAAAAACATTCAGTACTTC. It is translated as CSASSQKNIQYF.